This T cell receptor (beta chain) was obtained from a study of identical twins. This CDR3 region has 13 residues. V dropped 2 bases and J dropped 13; count of bases not matched to a gene: 9. Germline assignment: CDR1 SGHDT and CDR2 YYEEEE. This clonotype was counted a few times. Template switching created a universal primer site, and the cDNA included unique molecular identifiers. TCRdb called the 5' RACE reads again in MiXCR, with one record for every CDR3 protein. The sample lists 1.5 million to 2 million distinct CDR3 sequences, around a third occurring once. Every donor was a healthy Caucasian. The TCR sequence derives from a newborn girl in good health. The specimen was cord blood. The chain links TRBV5-6 to TRBJ2-1; 7 bases line up with TRBD2. CDR3 region: CASSFLVSGLQFF. As DNA, the CDR3 is TGTGCCAGCAGCTTCTTAGTTTCGGGACTACAGTTCTTC.